Described below is a single T cell receptor (beta chain) sequence and its context. The antigen is unknown. The PCR had 60 Vbeta and 13 Jbeta primers. Profiled with immunoSEQ multiplex PCR; TCRdb holds only in-frame clones, not every one. This repertoire shows approximately 100,000 clones, 60% to 75% found once; its top ten account for under 2%. This sample was included in a study of cytomegalovirus exposure and HLA in healthy donors. Study background: Unique TCRs from HLA-typed donors, 70 million to 85 million of them, were held in an early data release.

Study-wide findings and caveats: Reports state that TCR beta sequences accurately predicted most subjects' HLA-A and HLA-B alleles. The study recorded 150 to 200 TCR beta chains that were cytomegalovirus-associated.

CDR3 length equals 15 residues. CDR1 and CDR2 from the germline V gene are SNHLY and FYNNEI. V lost 4 bases and J lost 7; bases outside the gene matches: 5. Each donor was healthy, and each was a bone marrow donor. This sequence originates from a woman aged 40 to 50 in good health and CMV-seronegative. The sequencing sample was made of PBMCs. The gene calls are TRBV2 and TRBJ2-1, with 12 bases identical to TRBD1. The CDR3 sequence: CASSGGQGALNEQFF. CDR3 coding DNA: TGTGCCAGCAGTGGGGGACAGGGGGCTTTGAATGAGCAGTTCTTC.